One TCR beta chain is described in this entry. What it binds is not known. Primers used in a second PCR of about 7 to 12 cycles were a sample-barcoded 5' primer and a J-beta primer mix. TCRdb re-called the 5' RACE reads with MiXCR, one entry per CDR3 protein. The sample lists 1.2 million to 1.5 million distinct CDR3 sequences; approximately 42% were seen once. CDR3 length: 14 amino acids. Germline CDR1 reads MDHEN; CDR2 reads SYDVKM. V lost 5 bases, J lost 3 bases, and 14 bases lay in between. The sample is drawn from a study of blood T cells in healthy people across ages. General observations from the study: Diversity of TCR beta per million T cells declined in a roughly linear way with age. Diversity was estimated from one million T cells, and these estimates were considered underestimates.

The authors isolated at least 7 million PBMCs per sample. The chain couples TRBV28 to TRBJ2-7; no firm D call. The sequenced material came from blood. The receptor comes from a woman between 18 and 30 years old in good health. In DNA form, the CDR3 reads TGTGCCAGCAGTGTCCAACCAAGAATCTACGAGCAGTACTTC. Protein sequence: CASSVQPRIYEQYF.